These 11 T cell receptor beta chains were sequenced from one sample in a study of graft-versus-host responses after intestinal transplantation. Measured with immunoSEQ multiplex PCR; TCRdb has only the in-frame clones, and not every one. Of 30,000 to 50,000 clones in the sample, about 95% were seen once. Antigen specificity for these receptors is unknown. Sequences were derived from unstimulated CD8+ T cells sorted from spleen or lymph node cells, sampled before transplant. Receptors originate from a human donor who was the organ donor for an intestinal transplant.

A note on this clone: The sample contains more than one DNA sequence encoding this CDR3. J is TRBJ2-7 and V is TRBV19, with TRBD1 identical over 8 bases. The junction had 3 bases not matched to a gene; V was cut back by 3 bases and J by 2 bases. This CDR3 region has 14 residues. Germline values: CDR1 LNHDA, CDR2 SQIVND (reference sequence). CDR3 sequence: CASSIGTGPYEQYF. CDR3 coding DNA: TGTGCCAGTAGTATCGGGACAGGCCCCTACGAGCAGTACTTC.

This clone is a singleton in its sample. V gene TRBV9 combines with J gene TRBJ2-2, with 10 bases that match TRBD2. This CDR3 contains 14 residues. Looked up from germline, CDR1 is SGDLS and CDR2 is YYNGEE. Losses at the gene ends were 5 bases for V and 8 bases for J; bases not matched to a gene: 6. CDR3 sequence reads: CASRPGTSAGELFF. CDR3 bases: TGTGCCAGCAGGCCCGGGACTAGCGCGGGGGAGCTGTTTTTT. Full variable domain (missing parts from reference TRBV9 and TRBJ2-2): DSGVTQTPKHLITATGQRVTLRCSPRSGDLSVYWYQQSLDQGLQFLIQYYNGEERAKGNILERFSAQQFPDLHSELNLSSLELGDSALYFCASRPGTSAGELFFGEGSRLTVL.

This chain connects TRBV4-1 to TRBJ1-2; D is undetermined. This CDR3 has 13 residues. V lost 0 bases and J 8 bases, leaving 10 bases between the germline ends. Germline V gives CDR1 MGHRA, CDR2 YSYEKL. The CDR3 sequence: CASSQEVRRGYTF. CDR3 DNA sequence: TGCGCCAGCAGCCAAGAAGTCAGGCGAGGCTACACCTTC.

Concerning this clone itself: The same CDR3 also results from other DNA sequences found in this sample. J is TRBJ1-1 and V is TRBV4-1; no clear D. This CDR3 region has 13 residues. Germline V gene data show CDR1 as MGHRA and CDR2 as YSYEKL. Trimming shortened V by 3 bases and J by 0 bases, and 5 bases separated the two germline ends. The CDR3 DNA follows: TGCGCCAGCAGCCAGGGGATGAACACTGAAGCTTTCTTT. Residues: CASSQGMNTEAFF.

The chain carries TRBV5-4 and TRBJ2-7; possibly TRBD1 or TRBD2 for D (7 bases each). Trimming removed 4 bases from V and 7 bases from J, with 12 bases in between. Germline values: CDR1 SGHNT, CDR2 YYREEE (reference sequence). The CDR3 consists of 12 residues. This CDR3 reads CASSQGGLEQYF. The CDR3 DNA sequence: TGTGCCAGCAGCCAGGGGGGGTTGGAGCAGTACTTC.

V and J are TRBV28 and TRBJ2-1, with D unclear. The CDR3 is made up of 16 amino acids. V lost 1 base to trimming and J lost 2 bases, with 12 bases between them. CDR1 is MDHEN, CDR2 SYDVKM, per germline. This CDR3 is CASSLYTQPPYNEQFF. CDR3 DNA sequence: TGTGCCAGCAGTTTATATACCCAGCCCCCCTACAATGAGCAGTTCTTC. Supplemented by reference TRBV28 and TRBJ2-1, the full variable domain reads DVKVTQSSRYLVKRTGEKVFLECVQDMDHENMFWYRQDPGLGLRLIYFSYDVKMKEKGDIPEGYSVSREKKERFSLILESASTNQTSMYLCASSLYTQPPYNEQFFGPGTRLTVL.

The chain couples TRBV4-1 to TRBJ1-2; tentative D call: TRBD1 (6 bases). V lost 4 bases and J lost 5, with 14 bases in between. The germline CDR1 and CDR2 sequences are MGHRA and YSYEKL. This CDR3 is 14 amino acids long. CDR3 in DNA: TGCGCCAGCAGCCTTCTCAGGGGTGGATATGGCTACACCTTC. Amino acids: CASSLLRGGYGYTF.

The genes are TRBV19 and TRBJ2-7; 10 positions agree with TRBD1. CDR3 length: 14 amino acids. The germline V gene has CDR1 LNHDA and CDR2 SQIVND (reference sequence). V was pared by 7 bases and J by 4 bases, with 7 bases of the junction left unmatched. DNA for the CDR3: TGTGCCAGTAAGGCCGGGACAGGGGATTACGAGCAGTACTTC. Its protein is CASKAGTGDYEQYF. The variable domain in full, with the rest retrieved from reference TRBV19 and TRBJ2-7, is DGGITQSPKYLFRKEGQNVTLSCEQNLNHDAMYWYRQDPGQGLRLIYYSQIVNDFQKGDIAEGYSVSREKKESFPLTVTSAQKNPTAFYLCASKAGTGDYEQYFGPGTRLTVT.

Written as DNA, the CDR3 is TGTGCCAGCAGCCCCGGGTCGACAGATACGCAGTATTTT. It is translated as CASSPGSTDTQYF. This rearrangement joins TRBV7-6 to TRBJ2-3; D is uncertain. Germline V gene sequence: CDR1 SGHVS, CDR2 FNYEAQ. This CDR3 has 13 residues. With 5 bases removed from V and 3 bases from J, the gap between germline ends came to 9 bases.

In its sample, this clone was seen once. The rearrangement joins TRBV11-2 to TRBJ2-2; 7 bases are shared with TRBD2. The germline gives CDR1 SGHAT, CDR2 FQNNGV. The CDR3 is 17 amino acids. J gave up 1 base and V 5 bases, and 10 bases lay outside the gene matches. In DNA form, the CDR3 reads TGTGCCAGCAGCCTCAATCCCCCTAGCGGGAACACCGGGGAGCTGTTTTTT. Translated, it gives CASSLNPPSGNTGELFF.

This chain uses TRBV10-2 with TRBJ2-2; 11 bases agree with TRBD2. The CDR3 is made up of 15 amino acids. V was pared by 7 bases and J by 5 bases, with 6 bases of the junction left unmatched. The germline CDR1 and CDR2 sequences are WSHSY and SAAADI. CDR3 protein: CASTEVAGGTGELFF. DNA for the CDR3: TGCGCCAGCACCGAGGTAGCGGGGGGGACCGGGGAGCTGTTTTTT.